A single T cell receptor beta chain is shown here with its context. Between the trimmed V and J ends, which lost 0 bases and 0 bases, there was a span of 8 bases. There are 15 residues in the CDR3. Germline V CDR1 and CDR2: SGHTA, FQGNSA. Authors' data handling: For nucleated cells, counts were estimated from reference gene primer amplification. Libraries were prepared by immunoSEQ multiplex PCR; TCRdb keeps only in-frame clonotypes and omits some of them. Clonal size and the V and J genes are those of that table, whereas D and trimming came from the DNA. This sample has approximately 250,000 clones, with approximately 88% found just once. This entry belongs to a study of blood T cell repertoires in COVID-19.

This TCR was sampled from a woman aged 40 to 50 who had been exposed to COVID-19. The chain links TRBV7-2 to TRBJ1-1; tentatively, D is TRBD1 (5 bases). Sequencing was done on a sample of PBMCs or T cells enriched from blood (not recorded which). For the CDR3, the DNA is TGTGCCAGCAGCTTAGCGGGGCCGATGAACACTGAAGCTTTCTTT. Its translation is CASSLAGPMNTEAFF.